Listed below are T cell receptor beta chains from one sample, sequenced in a study of cytomegalovirus exposure and HLA in healthy donors. Profiling relied on immunoSEQ multiplex PCR, and the TCRdb table lists in-frame clones only, not all of them. The data show some 180,000 clones, around 77% seen once. Sequencing used PBMCs. All receptors derive from a woman aged 30 to 39 in good health and CMV-seronegative. Both conserved end residues are trimmed from each CDR3. Each record gives: V gene, J gene, CDR3 protein.

TRBV6-6	TRBJ1-1	ASSYSRTVNTEAF
TRBV4-1	TRBJ2-3	ASSLSSSTDTQY
TRBV7-7	TRBJ2-7	ASSPKTGNSVNEQY
TRBV7-9	TRBJ1-2	ASSFRTDAGYGYT
TRBV12-5	TRBJ2-7	ASAYGEAGDEQY
TRBV7-9	TRBJ1-1	ASSQREGQNTEAF
TRBV5-6	TRBJ1-6	ASSWRGYNSPLH
TRBV5-6	TRBJ2-3	ASSWGGGAGDTQY
TRBV4-3	TRBJ2-7	ASSRPERGGVYEQY
TRBV7-9	TRBJ1-5	ASSLDGGGLPQH
TRBV4-1	TRBJ2-7	ASSQRQGSYEQY
TRBV7-3	TRBJ1-1	ASSIGPGTEAF
TRBV27	TRBJ2-7	ASSLGLSDFYEQY
TRBV6-1	TRBJ1-1	ASSTGGTPNTEAF
TRBV6-6	TRBJ2-7	ASSYSGQLHRFEQY
TRBV9	TRBJ1-4	ASSSGLGEKLF
TRBV4-1	TRBJ1-3	ASSQDQIRSSGNTIY
TRBV7-8	TRBJ1-1	ASSPFEGGTEAF
TRBV6-1	TRBJ2-1	ASSEYSNNEQF
TRBV5-4	TRBJ1-2	ASSFTPTTPGGYT
TRBV5-1	TRBJ2-2	ASRITGGRGELF
TRBV5-1	TRBJ2-2	ASSTPGQITGELF
TRBV29-1	TRBJ1-1	SVGTGLNTEAF
TRBV7-2	TRBJ2-3	ASSLNRWGLDTSTDTQY
TRBV30	TRBJ1-3	AWSLRGSGNTIY
TRBV27	TRBJ1-5	ASSSDIQGANQPQH
TRBV4-1	TRBJ1-5	ASSRQLGQGGNQPQH
TRBV5-1	TRBJ1-2	ASSPGQPANYGYT
TRBV5-5	TRBJ2-2	ASSWTSGGTPSGELF
TRBV2	TRBJ2-7	ASRVSYEQY
TRBV4-3	TRBJ1-1	ASSQDYVNTEAF
TRBV23-1	TRBJ2-7	ASSRNGGAEYEQY
TRBV19	TRBJ1-2	ASSIGTGSSGYGYT